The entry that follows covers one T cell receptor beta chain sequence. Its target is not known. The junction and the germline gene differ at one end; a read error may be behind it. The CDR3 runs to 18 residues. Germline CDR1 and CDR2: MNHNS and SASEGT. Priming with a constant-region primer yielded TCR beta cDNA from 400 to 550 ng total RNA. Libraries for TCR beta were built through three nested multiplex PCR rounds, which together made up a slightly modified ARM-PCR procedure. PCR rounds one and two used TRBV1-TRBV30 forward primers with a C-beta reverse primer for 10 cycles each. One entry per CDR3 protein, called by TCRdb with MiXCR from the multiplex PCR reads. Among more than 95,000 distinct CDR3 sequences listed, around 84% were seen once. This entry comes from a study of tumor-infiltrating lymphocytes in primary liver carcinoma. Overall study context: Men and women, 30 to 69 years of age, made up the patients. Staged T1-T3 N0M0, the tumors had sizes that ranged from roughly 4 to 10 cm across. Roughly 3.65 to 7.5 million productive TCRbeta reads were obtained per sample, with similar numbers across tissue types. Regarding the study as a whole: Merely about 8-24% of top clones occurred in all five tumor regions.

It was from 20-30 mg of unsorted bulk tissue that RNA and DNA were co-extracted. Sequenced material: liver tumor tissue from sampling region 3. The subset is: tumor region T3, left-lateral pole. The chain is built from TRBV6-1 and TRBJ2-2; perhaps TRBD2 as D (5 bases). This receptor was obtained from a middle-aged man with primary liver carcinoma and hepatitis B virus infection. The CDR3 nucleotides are TGTGCCAACAGTGAAGCGCTTCTATGGGGAGCGAACACTGGGGAGCTGTTTTTT. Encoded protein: CANSEALLWGANTGELFF.